A selection of T cell receptor beta chains follows, all from one sample in a study of T cells in Graves' hyperthyroidism and ophthalmopathy. Each CDR3 protein gets one entry after TCRdb re-called the multiplex PCR reads with MiXCR. The table lists fewer than 900,000 distinct CDR3 sequences, roughly 15% of them singletons. What was sequenced was blood. The receptors come from a man aged 18 to 29 with Graves' hyperthyroidism. CDR3s include the opening cysteine and the closing phenylalanine or tryptophan. The D gene is left open where the match is weak. Size tells how often a clone was seen (once, few, many) or the class of an expanded clone, and some rows leave it out.

J: TRBJ2-7
V: TRBV27
D: TRBD2
size: many
CDR3: CASSRLAGEQYF
DNA: TGTGCCAGCAGCCGACTAGCGGGCGAGCAGTACTTC

J: TRBJ2-2
V: TRBV12-5
D: NA
size: few
CDR3: CASGLPTDSRTGELFF
DNA: TGTGCTAGTGGTTTGCCAACGGACAGTCGAACCGGGGAGCTGTTTTTT

J: TRBJ2-5
V: TRBV6-2/TRBV6-3
D: TRBD1
size: few
CDR3: CASSYAGQGLGETQYF
DNA: TGTGCCAGCAGTTACGCCGGACAGGGGCTGGGAGAGACCCAGTACTTC

J: TRBJ2-1
V: TRBV15
D: NA
size: few
CDR3: CATSSGGTVNEQFF
DNA: TGTGCCACCAGCTCCGGAGGGACAGTCAATGAGCAGTTCTTC

J: TRBJ1-1
V: TRBV7-8
D: NA
size: NA
CDR3: CASSKVGTEAFF
DNA: TGTGCCAGCAGCAAAGTTGGCACTGAAGCTTTCTTT

J: TRBJ2-3
V: TRBV20-1
D: TRBD2
size: few
CDR3: CSASLSGASGRSDTQYF
DNA: TGCAGTGCTAGCCTCTCCGGGGCTAGCGGGAGATCAGATACGCAGTATTTT

J: TRBJ2-3
V: TRBV4-1
D: NA
size: few
CDR3: CASSQDTGTDTQYF
DNA: TGCGCCAGCAGCCAAGATACGGGCACAGATACGCAGTATTTT

J: TRBJ2-3
V: TRBV19
D: NA
size: NA
CDR3: CASSMSRTRGDTQYF
DNA: TGTGCCAGTAGTATGTCGAGGACCAGGGGAGATACGCAGTATTTT

J: TRBJ1-2
V: TRBV10-3
D: NA
size: many
CDR3: CAISEGPNYGYTF
DNA: TGTGCCATCAGTGAGGGGCCTAACTATGGCTACACCTTC

J: TRBJ1-1
V: TRBV19
D: NA
size: NA
CDR3: CASSISGALNTEAFF
DNA: TGTGCCAGTAGTATCTCGGGGGCCCTGAACACTGAAGCTTTCTTT

J: TRBJ2-7
V: TRBV18
D: TRBD1
size: NA
CDR3: CASSPGTGNGEQYF
DNA: TGTGCCAGCTCACCAGGGACAGGGAACGGCGAGCAGTACTTC

J: TRBJ1-4
V: TRBV2
D: TRBD1
size: few
CDR3: CASTRGGTANEKLFF
DNA: TGTGCCAGCACCCGAGGGGGGACAGCTAATGAAAAACTGTTTTTT

J: TRBJ1-6
V: TRBV4-1
D: NA
size: NA
CDR3: CASSPTGAGNSPLHF
DNA: TGCGCCAGCAGCCCTACCGGGGCGGGTAATTCACCCCTCCACTTT

J: TRBJ1-2
V: TRBV5-8
D: NA
size: many
CDR3: CASSLVSGYGYTF
DNA: TGTGCCAGCAGCTTGGTGTCAGGCTATGGCTACACCTTC

J: TRBJ2-7
V: TRBV19
D: NA
size: NA
CDR3: CASSSRGVLYEQYF
DNA: TGTGCCAGTAGTTCAAGAGGAGTGCTCTACGAGCAGTACTTC

J: TRBJ1-2
V: TRBV12-3/TRBV12-4
D: TRBD1
size: many
CDR3: CASTRDSDGYTF
DNA: TGTGCCAGCACTCGGGACAGCGATGGCTACACCTTC

J: TRBJ2-7
V: TRBV28
D: NA
size: many
CDR3: CASSFSVSYEQYF
DNA: TGTGCCAGCAGTTTTTCGGTCTCCTACGAGCAGTACTTC

J: TRBJ2-7
V: TRBV20-1
D: NA
size: NA
CDR3: CSAIDRILGVYEQYF
DNA: TGCAGTGCTATAGACAGGATCCTTGGGGTCTACGAGCAGTACTTC

J: TRBJ1-3
V: TRBV20-1
D: TRBD1
size: NA
CDR3: CSARDRTGGGNTIYF
DNA: TGCAGTGCTAGAGATCGGACAGGGGGTGGAAACACCATATATTTT

J: TRBJ2-7
V: TRBV12-3/TRBV12-4
D: NA
size: many
CDR3: CASSLAPYEQYF
DNA: TGTGCCAGCAGTTTAGCCCCCTACGAGCAGTACTTC

J: TRBJ2-2
V: TRBV20-1
D: NA
size: NA
CDR3: CSARKGGPNTGELFF
DNA: TGCAGTGCTAGAAAAGGCGGACCGAACACCGGGGAGCTGTTTTTT

J: TRBJ1-5
V: TRBV4-3
D: TRBD1
size: NA
CDR3: CASSQGQGFNQPQHF
DNA: TGCGCCAGCAGCCAAGGACAGGGGTTCAATCAGCCCCAGCATTTT

J: TRBJ2-7
V: TRBV20-1
D: TRBD1
size: NA
CDR3: CSAPWTGDEQYF
DNA: TGCAGTGCTCCCTGGACAGGTGACGAGCAGTACTTC

J: TRBJ2-3
V: TRBV4-2
D: TRBD2
size: NA
CDR3: CASSQDGPPGGGTDTQYF
DNA: TGTGCCAGCAGCCAAGACGGCCCCCCCGGGGGGGGCACAGATACGCAGTATTTT

J: TRBJ2-7
V: TRBV12-3/TRBV12-4
D: TRBD2
size: many
CDR3: CASKASGRLDGDYEQYF
DNA: TGTGCCAGCAAGGCTAGCGGGCGGTTGGATGGGGACTACGAGCAGTACTTC

J: TRBJ2-1
V: TRBV6-2/TRBV6-3
D: NA
size: NA
CDR3: CASSYSKTTHEFF
DNA: TGTGCCAGCAGTTACTCTAAGACAACTCATGAGTTCTTC

J: TRBJ2-7
V: TRBV12-3/TRBV12-4
D: NA
size: many
CDR3: CASSSAPYVKQYF
DNA: TGTGCCAGCAGTTCCGCCCCCTATGTCAAGCAGTACTTC

J: TRBJ2-3
V: TRBV5-5
D: NA
size: few
CDR3: CASSLGRFADTQYF
DNA: TGTGCCAGCAGCTTGGGACGGTTTGCAGATACGCAGTATTTT

J: TRBJ2-6
V: TRBV3-1
D: NA
size: few
CDR3: CASSQNPGGDSGANVLTF
DNA: TGTGCCAGCAGCCAGAACCCTGGGGGAGACTCTGGGGCCAACGTCCTGACTTTC

J: TRBJ2-5
V: TRBV20-1
D: TRBD2
size: NA
CDR3: CSARLAAQETQYF
DNA: TGCAGTGCTAGACTAGCGGCTCAAGAGACCCAGTACTTC

J: TRBJ1-1
V: TRBV18
D: NA
size: many
CDR3: CASARNAGNTEAFF
DNA: TGTGCCAGCGCCCGTAATGCAGGGAACACTGAAGCTTTCTTT

J: TRBJ2-6
V: TRBV28
D: NA
size: few
CDR3: CASSGPGAGANVLTF
DNA: TGTGCCAGCAGTGGGCCCGGCGCTGGGGCCAACGTCCTGACTTTC

J: TRBJ2-5
V: TRBV27
D: TRBD2
size: NA
CDR3: CASSSPGLGETQYF
DNA: TGTGCCAGCAGTTCCCCGGGACTAGGGGAGACCCAGTACTTC

J: TRBJ1-1
V: TRBV19
D: TRBD1
size: few
CDR3: CASSAFGTVNTEAFF
DNA: TGTGCCAGTAGTGCATTCGGGACAGTGAACACTGAAGCTTTCTTT

J: TRBJ1-2
V: TRBV28
D: TRBD1
size: NA
CDR3: CASSLGAGGYYGYTF
DNA: TGTGCCAGCAGTTTAGGGGCAGGGGGATACTATGGCTACACCTTC

J: TRBJ2-3
V: TRBV4-2
D: TRBD2
size: few
CDR3: CASSVEPGLAGADTQYF
DNA: TGTGCCAGCAGCGTAGAACCGGGACTAGCGGGAGCAGATACGCAGTATTTT

J: TRBJ2-5
V: TRBV19
D: NA
size: many
CDR3: CASSSEGWETQYF
DNA: TGTGCCAGTAGTTCCGAGGGGTGGGAGACCCAGTACTTC

J: TRBJ1-2
V: TRBV2
D: NA
size: many
CDR3: CASSEGFGYTF
DNA: TGTGCCAGCAGTGAGGGGTTTGGCTACACCTTC

J: TRBJ2-3
V: TRBV7-8
D: NA
size: many
CDR3: CASSLVGDTQYF
DNA: TGTGCCAGCAGCTTAGTAGGAGATACGCAGTATTTT

J: TRBJ2-2
V: TRBV28
D: TRBD2
size: many
CDR3: CASSLAVNTGELFF
DNA: TGTGCCAGCTCGCTAGCGGTGAACACCGGGGAGCTGTTTTTT

J: TRBJ2-1
V: TRBV6-1
D: TRBD2
size: many
CDR3: CASSEKPTSGRVNEQFF
DNA: TGTGCCAGCAGTGAAAAACCGACTAGCGGGAGGGTCAATGAGCAGTTCTTC

J: TRBJ2-5
V: TRBV28
D: NA
size: few
CDR3: CASHSPGQDRKTQYF
DNA: TGTGCCAGCCATTCCCCGGGGCAGGACCGCAAGACCCAGTACTTC

J: TRBJ1-6
V: TRBV9
D: NA
size: NA
CDR3: CASSVEKGGRDSPLHF
DNA: TGTGCCAGCAGCGTAGAAAAAGGGGGTAGAGATTCACCCCTCCACTTT

J: TRBJ2-5
V: TRBV11-2
D: NA
size: NA
CDR3: CASRPRAQRERETQYF
DNA: TGTGCCAGCAGACCTCGGGCCCAACGGGAGCGAGAGACCCAGTACTTC

J: TRBJ2-7
V: TRBV15
D: NA
size: many
CDR3: CATSTGSDGVFYEQYF
DNA: TGTGCCACCAGCACCGGGTCAGACGGGGTATTTTACGAGCAGTACTTC

J: TRBJ1-2
V: TRBV4-1
D: TRBD1
size: few
CDR3: CASSSHDRVGGYTF
DNA: TGCGCCAGCAGCTCCCACGACAGGGTAGGAGGCTACACCTTC

J: TRBJ1-4
V: TRBV6-1
D: TRBD1
size: few
CDR3: CASRTLPSTGQSEKLFF
DNA: TGTGCCAGCAGGACCCTCCCGAGTACGGGACAGTCGGAAAAACTGTTTTTT

J: TRBJ2-7
V: TRBV7-9
D: TRBD2
size: NA
CDR3: CASRGSGRVGDEQYF
DNA: TGTGCCAGCAGGGGTAGCGGGAGGGTTGGGGACGAGCAGTACTTC

J: TRBJ2-7
V: TRBV30
D: TRBD1
size: many
CDR3: CACRGTGGYEQYF
DNA: TGTGCCTGCCGTGGGACAGGGGGCTACGAGCAGTACTTC

J: TRBJ1-2
V: TRBV7-9
D: TRBD1
size: NA
CDR3: CASSRTGGQANYGYTF
DNA: TGTGCCAGCAGCAGGACAGGGGGCCAAGCTAACTATGGCTACACCTTC